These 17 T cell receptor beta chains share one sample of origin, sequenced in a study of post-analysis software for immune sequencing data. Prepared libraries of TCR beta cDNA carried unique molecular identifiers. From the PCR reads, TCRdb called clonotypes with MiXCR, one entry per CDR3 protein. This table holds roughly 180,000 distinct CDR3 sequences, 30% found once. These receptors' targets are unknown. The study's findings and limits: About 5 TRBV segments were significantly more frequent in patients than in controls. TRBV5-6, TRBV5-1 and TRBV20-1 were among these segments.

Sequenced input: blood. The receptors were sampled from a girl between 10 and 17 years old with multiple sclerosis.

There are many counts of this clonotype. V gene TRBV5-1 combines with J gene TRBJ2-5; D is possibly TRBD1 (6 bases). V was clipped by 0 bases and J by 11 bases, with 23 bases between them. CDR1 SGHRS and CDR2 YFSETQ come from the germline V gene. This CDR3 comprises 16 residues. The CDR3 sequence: CASSLAGEADSRKQYF. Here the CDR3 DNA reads TGCGCCAGCAGCTTGGCAGGTGAAGCGGACAGTAGGAAGCAGTACTTC.

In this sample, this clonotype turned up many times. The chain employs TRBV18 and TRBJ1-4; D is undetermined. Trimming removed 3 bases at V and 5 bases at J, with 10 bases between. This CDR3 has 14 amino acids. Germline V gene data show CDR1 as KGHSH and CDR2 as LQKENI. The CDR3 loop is CASSPWTGNEKLFF. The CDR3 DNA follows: TGTGCCAGCTCACCGTGGACGGGAAATGAAAAACTGTTTTTT.

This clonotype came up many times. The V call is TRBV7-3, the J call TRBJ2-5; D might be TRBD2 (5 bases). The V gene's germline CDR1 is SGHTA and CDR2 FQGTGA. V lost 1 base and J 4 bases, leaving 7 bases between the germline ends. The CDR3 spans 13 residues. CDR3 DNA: TGTGCCAGCAGCTTAAACCGGGGAGAGACCCAGTACTTC. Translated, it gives CASSLNRGETQYF.

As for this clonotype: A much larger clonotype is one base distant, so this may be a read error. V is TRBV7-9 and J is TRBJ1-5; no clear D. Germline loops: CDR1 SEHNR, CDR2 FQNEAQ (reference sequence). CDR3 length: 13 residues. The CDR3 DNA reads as TGTGCCAGCGGCTTTGGGGAAAATCAGCCCCAGCATTTT. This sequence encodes CASGFGENQPQHF. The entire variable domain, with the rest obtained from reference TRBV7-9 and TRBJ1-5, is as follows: DTGVSQNPRHKITKRGQNVTFRCDPISEHNRLYWYRQTLGQGPEFLTYFQNEAQLEKSRLLSDRFSAERPKGSFSTLEIQRTEQGDSAMYLCASGFGENQPQHFGDGTRLSIL.

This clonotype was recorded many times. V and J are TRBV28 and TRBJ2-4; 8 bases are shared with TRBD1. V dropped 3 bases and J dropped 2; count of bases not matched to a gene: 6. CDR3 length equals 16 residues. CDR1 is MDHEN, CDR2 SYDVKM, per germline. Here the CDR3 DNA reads TGTGCCAGCAGTTTCCGACAGGGGTTTACCAAAAACATTCAGTACTTC. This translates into CASSFRQGFTKNIQYF.

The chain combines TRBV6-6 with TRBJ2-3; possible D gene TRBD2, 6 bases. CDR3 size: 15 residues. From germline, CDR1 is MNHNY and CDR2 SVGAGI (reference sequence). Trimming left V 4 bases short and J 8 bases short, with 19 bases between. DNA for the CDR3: TGTGCCAGCAGTTTCCCCTCCGCAACCGGGGGTACGCAGTATTTT. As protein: CASSFPSATGGTQYF.

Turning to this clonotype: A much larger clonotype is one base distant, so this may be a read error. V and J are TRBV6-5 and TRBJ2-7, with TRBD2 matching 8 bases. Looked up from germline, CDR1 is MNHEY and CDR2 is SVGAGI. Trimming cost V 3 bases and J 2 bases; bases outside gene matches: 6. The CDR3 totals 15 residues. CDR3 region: CASSYSGVGAYEQYF. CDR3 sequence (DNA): TGTGCCAGCAGTTATAGCGGGGTGGGAGCCTACGAGCAGTACTTC.

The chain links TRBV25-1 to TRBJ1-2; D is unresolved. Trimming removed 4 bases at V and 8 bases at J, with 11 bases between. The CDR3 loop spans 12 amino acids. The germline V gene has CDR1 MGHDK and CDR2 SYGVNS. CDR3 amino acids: CASSVGSYGYTF. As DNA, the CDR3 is TGTGCCAGCAGTGTGGGGAGTTACGGCTACACCTTC.

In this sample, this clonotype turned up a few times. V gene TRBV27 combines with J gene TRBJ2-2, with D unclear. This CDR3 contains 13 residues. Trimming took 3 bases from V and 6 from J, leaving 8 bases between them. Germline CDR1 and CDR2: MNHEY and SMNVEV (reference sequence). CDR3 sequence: CASSLRLSGELFF. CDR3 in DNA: TGTGCCAGCAGTTTGAGGTTATCCGGGGAGCTGTTTTTT.

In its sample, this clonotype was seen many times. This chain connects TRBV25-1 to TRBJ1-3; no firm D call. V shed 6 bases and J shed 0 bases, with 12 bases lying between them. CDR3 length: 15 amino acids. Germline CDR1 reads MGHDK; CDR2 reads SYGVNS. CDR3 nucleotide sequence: TGTGCCAGCAGGGGAAGGGAGAGCTCTGGAAACACCATATATTTT. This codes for CASRGRESSGNTIYF.

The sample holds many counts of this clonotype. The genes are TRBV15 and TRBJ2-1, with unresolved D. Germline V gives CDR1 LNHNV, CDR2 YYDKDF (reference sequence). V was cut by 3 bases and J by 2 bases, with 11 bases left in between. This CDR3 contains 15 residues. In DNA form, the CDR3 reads TGTGCCACCAGCAGGGCCAGGAGCACCTACAATGAGCAGTTCTTC. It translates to CATSRARSTYNEQFF. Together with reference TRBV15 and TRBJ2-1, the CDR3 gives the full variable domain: DAMVIQNPRYQVTQFGKPVTLSCSQTLNHNVMYWYQQKSSQAPKLLFHYYDKDFNNEADTPDNFQSRRPNTSFCFLDIRSPGLGDTAMYLCATSRARSTYNEQFFGPGTRLTVL.

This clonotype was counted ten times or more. The CDR3 sequence is CASSPWGAGAYNEQFF. As DNA, the CDR3 is TGCGCCAGCAGCCCTTGGGGAGCGGGAGCCTACAATGAGCAGTTCTTC. The chain links TRBV5-1 to TRBJ2-1, with 8 bases aligning to TRBD2. Losses at the gene ends were 4 bases for V and 2 bases for J; bases not matched to a gene: 8. This CDR3 contains 16 residues. The germline gives CDR1 SGHRS, CDR2 YFSETQ.

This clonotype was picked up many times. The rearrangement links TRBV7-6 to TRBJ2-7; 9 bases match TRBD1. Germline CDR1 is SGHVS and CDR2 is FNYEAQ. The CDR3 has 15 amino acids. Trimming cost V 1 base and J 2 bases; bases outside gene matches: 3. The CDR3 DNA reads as TGTGCCAGCAGCTTAGAGGGACAGGGACCCTACGAGCAGTACTTC. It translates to CASSLEGQGPYEQYF.

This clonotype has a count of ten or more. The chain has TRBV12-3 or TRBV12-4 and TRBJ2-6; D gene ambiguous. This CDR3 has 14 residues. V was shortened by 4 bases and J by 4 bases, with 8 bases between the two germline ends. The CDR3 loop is CASSSPLGANVLTF. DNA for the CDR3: TGTGCCAGCAGTTCTCCTCTCGGGGCCAACGTCCTGACTTTC.

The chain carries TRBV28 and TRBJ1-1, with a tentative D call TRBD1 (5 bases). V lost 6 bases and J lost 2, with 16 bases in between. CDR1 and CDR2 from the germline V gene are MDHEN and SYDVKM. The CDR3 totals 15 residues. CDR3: CASSLPPGTNTEAFF. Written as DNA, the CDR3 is TGTGCCAGCAGCTTGCCCCCCGGGACCAACACTGAAGCTTTCTTT.

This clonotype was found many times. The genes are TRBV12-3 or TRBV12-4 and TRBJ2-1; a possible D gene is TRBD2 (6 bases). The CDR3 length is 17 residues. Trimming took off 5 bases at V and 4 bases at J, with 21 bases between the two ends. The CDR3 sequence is CASSPGGLAKFYNEQFF. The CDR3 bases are TGTGCCAGCAGTCCAGGCGGGCTAGCGAAATTTTACAATGAGCAGTTCTTC.

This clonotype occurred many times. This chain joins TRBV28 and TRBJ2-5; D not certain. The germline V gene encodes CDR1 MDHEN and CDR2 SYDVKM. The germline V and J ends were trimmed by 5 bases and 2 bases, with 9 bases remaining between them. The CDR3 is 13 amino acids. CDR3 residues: CASSPDSQETQYF. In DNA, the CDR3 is TGTGCCAGCAGTCCTGACTCGCAAGAGACCCAGTACTTC.